These 9 T cell receptor beta chains share one sample of origin, sequenced in a study of cytomegalovirus exposure and HLA in healthy donors. PCR used 60 Vbeta primers and 13 Jbeta primers. The protocol was immunoSEQ multiplex PCR, while the TCRdb copy is restricted to in-frame clones and leaves out a portion. The sample holds hundreds of thousands of clones, about 89% seen once. The sequenced sample was PBMCs. Receptors originate from a young woman in good health and CMV-seronegative.

This rearrangement joins TRBV4-2 to TRBJ2-2; TRBD2 might be the D (5 bases). The germline gives CDR1 LGHNA, CDR2 YNFKEQ. Trimming left V 5 bases short and J 0 bases short, with 16 bases between. CDR3 size: 17 residues. The CDR3 nucleotides are TGTGCCAGCAGCGTAGGATCGTGGGAGACGAACACCGGGGAGCTGTTTTTT. This encodes CASSVGSWETNTGELFF.

The chain employs TRBV11-2 and TRBJ2-2, with TRBD2 matching 16 bases. The V gene end was trimmed by 6 bases and the J gene end by 4 bases; junction bases not matched to a gene: 8. Germline assignment: CDR1 SGHAT and CDR2 FQNNGV. The CDR3 covers 18 residues. CDR3: CASRGTSGRARGTGELFF. The CDR3 region has the DNA TGTGCCAGCAGGGGGACTAGCGGGAGGGCCCGTGGCACCGGGGAGCTGTTTTTT.

The chain is built from TRBV2 and TRBJ2-1; D possibly corresponds to TRBD2 (5 bases). V gave up 10 bases and J gave up 10 bases, with 14 bases separating them. Germline loops: CDR1 SNHLY, CDR2 FYNNEI. This CDR3 has 11 amino acids. The CDR3 DNA reads as TGTGCCACTCAGAGGTCGGGGGAGCAGTTCTTC. This translates into CATQRSGEQFF.

CDR3: CASSSGQGEGYTF. For the CDR3, the DNA is TGTGCCAGCAGCTCCGGACAGGGCGAAGGCTACACCTTC. The rearrangement uses TRBV7-3 and TRBJ1-2; 8 bases fit TRBD1. Germline CDR1 is SGHTA and CDR2 is FQGTGA. CDR3 length: 13 residues. The ends lost 4 bases at V and 8 bases at J; junction bases unmatched: 6.

V is TRBV27 and J is TRBJ1-2; the match to TRBD1 covers 7 bases. The CDR3 contains 13 residues. The germline V gene encodes CDR1 MNHEY and CDR2 SMNVEV (reference sequence). Germline trimming cut 3 bases from V and 6 bases from J; bases unmatched to any gene: 4. CDR3 bases: TGTGCCAGCAGTTTTTGGGACAGAGATGGCTACACCTTC. This sequence encodes CASSFWDRDGYTF.

The chain is built from TRBV6-6 and TRBJ2-6; 7 nucleotides match TRBD1. V was clipped by 6 bases and J by 2 bases; unmatched bases: 4. Looked up from germline, CDR1 is MNHNY and CDR2 is SVGAGI (reference sequence). This CDR3 has 15 amino acids. CDR3 bases: TGTGCCAGCAGAGGACAGGCGCCTGGGGCCAACGTCCTGACTTTC. Amino acid sequence: CASRGQAPGANVLTF.

The gene calls are TRBV23-1 and TRBJ2-7, with a possible D match to TRBD1 (6 bases). TRBV23-1 is noted as an ORF with a role that remains uncertain. This CDR3 region has 15 residues. Trimming shortened V by 7 bases and J by 2 bases, and 18 bases separated the two germline ends. The CDR3 DNA reads as TGCGCCAGCACCCCCCGGACAGATTTCCCCTACGAGCAGTACTTC. It codes for CASTPRTDFPYEQYF.

J is TRBJ1-5 and V is TRBV19, with TRBD1 matching 9 bases. Germline V gene data show CDR1 as LNHDA and CDR2 as SQIVND (reference sequence). The ends lost 5 bases at V and 4 bases at J; junction bases unmatched: 6. The CDR3 length is 15 residues. The CDR3 DNA is TGTGCCAGTAGTGCCATGACAGGGGGGAATCAGCCCCAGCATTTT. It specifies CASSAMTGGNQPQHF.

The rearrangement links TRBV9 to TRBJ2-3; D gene uncertain. This CDR3 region has 15 residues. The germline V gene has CDR1 SGDLS and CDR2 YYNGEE. Trimming shortened V by 0 bases and J by 1 base, and 9 bases separated the two germline ends. The CDR3 region is CASSVGGFRTDTQYF. The CDR3 coding sequence is TGTGCCAGCAGCGTAGGCGGTTTCCGCACAGATACGCAGTATTTT.